Presented here are 6 T cell receptor beta chains from one specimen sequenced in a study of cytomegalovirus exposure and HLA in healthy donors (dated by TCRdb to 2015 to 2018). Libraries were made using the immunoSEQ multiplex PCR assay. The multiplex PCR relied on a mix of 60 forward primers for TCR Vbeta segments and 13 reverse primers for TCR Jbeta segments. TCRdb took this table from immuneACCESS and kept in-frame rearrangements with V and J called. Such tables lack part of the clones; where checked against another copy, unresolved V genes explain under half of the gap, and the rest is unexplained. This sample lists roughly 150,000 clones; roughly 73% were detected once. The ten largest clones take up 11% of the sample. The sequenced material came from PBMCs. These receptors originate from a man aged 18 to 30 in good health and CMV-seropositive.

The V and J genes are TRBV2 and TRBJ2-7, with D possibly matching TRBD1 (6 bases). The CDR3 loop spans 17 amino acids. Trimming removed 7 bases at V and 2 bases at J, with 24 bases between. Germline values: CDR1 SNHLY, CDR2 FYNNEI. The CDR3, as DNA: TGTGCCAGCACCCACGGCCCCCAGGGGCGGTCAGCCTACGAGCAGTACTTC. Translation: CASTHGPQGRSAYEQYF.

This clone was recorded only once. The gene calls are TRBV4-1 and TRBJ1-1; D unclear. The V gene's germline CDR1 is MGHRA and CDR2 YSYEKL. V lost 1 base, J lost 5 bases, and 11 bases lay in between. The CDR3 consists of 14 residues. The CDR3 sequence: CASSQGIGQTEAFF. The CDR3 bases are TGCGCCAGCAGCCAAGGCATTGGGCAAACTGAAGCTTTCTTT.

The rearrangement links TRBV6-6 to TRBJ2-1; a weak D match, TRBD2 (6 bases). The germline V gene has CDR1 MNHNY and CDR2 SVGAGI (reference sequence). The CDR3 runs 14 residues. Trimming took off 4 bases at V and 9 bases at J, with 16 bases between the two ends. The DNA for the CDR3 is TGTGCCAGCAGTTCGGGCGGGATGAGAAGTGAGCAGTTCTTC. Its translation: CASSSGGMRSEQFF.

The sample holds one count of this clone. The V gene is TRBV6-1, the J gene TRBJ2-3; 7 positions agree with TRBD2. Germline values: CDR1 MNHNS, CDR2 SASEGT. The CDR3 consists of 18 residues. The trim removed 3 bases at V and 1 base at J, leaving 13 bases unmatched. CDR3 in DNA: TGTGCCAGCAGTGAGCTCCCTTACTTGGCGGGAGGCACAGATACGCAGTATTTT. It codes for CASSELPYLAGGTDTQYF.

This chain links TRBV2 with TRBJ1-1, with TRBD1 matching over 9 bases. The germline gives CDR1 SNHLY, CDR2 FYNNEI. Unmatched junction bases numbered 4, after V lost 7 bases and J lost 4 bases. The CDR3 consists of 13 residues. CDR3 nucleotides: TGTGCCAGCACTTTGGACAGGGGCACTGAAGCTTTCTTT. Amino acids: CASTLDRGTEAFF.

The V gene is TRBV27, the J gene TRBJ2-3; 8 nucleotides agree with TRBD2. CDR3 length: 16 amino acids. J gave up 4 bases and V 10 bases, and 16 bases lay outside the gene matches. CDR1 and CDR2 (germline): MNHEY, SMNVEV (reference sequence). The CDR3 nucleotides are TGTGCCACCACCTCAACCGGGAGGGGAGGGCCAGATACGCAGTATTTT. Residues: CATTSTGRGGPDTQYF.